The following is a T cell receptor (beta chain) sequence with its context. The antigen is not known. This specimen belongs to a study of radiotherapy plus CTLA-4 blockade in lung cancer. Findings and caveats of the study: Blood saw expansion of tumor-derived TCR clones after radiotherapy plus ipilimumab.

Using immunoSEQ multiplex PCR, the repertoire was profiled, and TCRdb retains in-frame clones only, with some absent. Found here are 85,000 to 130,000 clones, approximately 81% of them singletons; the top ten hold roughly 2.3%. The sequence came from a human donor with non-small cell lung cancer that progressed on radiotherapy plus ipilimumab. Some clones in this sample may be carry-over from other donors' samples. This specimen was peripheral blood, taken from a patient treated with radiotherapy plus ipilimumab.

CDR3 bases: TGTGCCAGCAGGACAGGGGGCGGCACTAATGAAAAACTGTTTTTT. Protein product: CASRTGGGTNEKLFF. The chain joins TRBV6-1 to TRBJ1-4; 10 nucleotides agree with TRBD1. The V gene end was trimmed by 6 bases and the J gene end by 2 bases; junction bases not matched to a gene: 3. CDR3 length: 15 amino acids. CDR1 MNHNS and CDR2 SASEGT come from the germline V gene.